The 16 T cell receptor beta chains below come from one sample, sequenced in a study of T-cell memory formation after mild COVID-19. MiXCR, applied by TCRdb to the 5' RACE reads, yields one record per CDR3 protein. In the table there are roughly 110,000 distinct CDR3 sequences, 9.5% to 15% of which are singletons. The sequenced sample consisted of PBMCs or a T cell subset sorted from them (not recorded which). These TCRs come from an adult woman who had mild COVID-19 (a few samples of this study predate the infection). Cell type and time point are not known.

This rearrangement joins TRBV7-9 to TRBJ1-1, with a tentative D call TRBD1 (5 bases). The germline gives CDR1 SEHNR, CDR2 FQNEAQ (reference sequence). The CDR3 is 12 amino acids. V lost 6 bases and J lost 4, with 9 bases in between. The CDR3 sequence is CASRGEGTEAFF. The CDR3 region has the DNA TGTGCCAGCAGGGGGGAGGGCACTGAAGCTTTCTTT.

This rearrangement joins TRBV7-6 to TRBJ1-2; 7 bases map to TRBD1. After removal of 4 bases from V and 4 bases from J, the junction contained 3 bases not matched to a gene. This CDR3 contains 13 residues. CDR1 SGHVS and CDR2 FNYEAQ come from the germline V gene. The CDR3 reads CASSSRQGYGYTF. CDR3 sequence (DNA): TGTGCCAGCAGCTCACGACAGGGCTATGGCTACACCTTC.

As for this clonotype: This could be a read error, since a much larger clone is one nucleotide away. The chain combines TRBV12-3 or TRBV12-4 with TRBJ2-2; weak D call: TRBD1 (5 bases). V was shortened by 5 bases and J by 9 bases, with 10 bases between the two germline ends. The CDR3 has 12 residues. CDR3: CASSQGAWELFF. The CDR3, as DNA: TGTGCCAGCAGTCAGGGCGCGTGGGAGCTGTTTTTT.

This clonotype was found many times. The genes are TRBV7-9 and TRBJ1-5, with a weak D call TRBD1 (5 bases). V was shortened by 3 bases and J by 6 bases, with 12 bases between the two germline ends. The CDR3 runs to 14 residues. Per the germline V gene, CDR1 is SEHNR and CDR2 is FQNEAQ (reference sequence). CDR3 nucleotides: TGTGCCAGCAGCTTGGGGGGTCTAGGTCAGCCCCAGCATTTT. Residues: CASSLGGLGQPQHF.

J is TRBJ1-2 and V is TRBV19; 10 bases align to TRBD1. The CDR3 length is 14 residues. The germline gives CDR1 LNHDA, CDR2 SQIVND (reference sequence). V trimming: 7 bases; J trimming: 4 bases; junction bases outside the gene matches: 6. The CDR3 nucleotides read TGTGCCAGTATCGACAGGGGGCGCGTCTATGGCTACACCTTC. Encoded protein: CASIDRGRVYGYTF.

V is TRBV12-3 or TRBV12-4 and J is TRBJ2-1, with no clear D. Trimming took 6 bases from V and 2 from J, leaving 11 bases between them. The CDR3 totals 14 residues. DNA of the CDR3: TGTGCCAGCAGGGGCAGTAGCACCTACAATGAGCAGTTCTTC. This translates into CASRGSSTYNEQFF.

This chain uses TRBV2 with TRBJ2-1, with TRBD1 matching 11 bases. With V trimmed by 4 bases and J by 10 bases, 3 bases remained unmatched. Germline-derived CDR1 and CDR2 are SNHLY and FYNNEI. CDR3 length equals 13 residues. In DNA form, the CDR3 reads TGTGCCAGCAGTGGGACAGGGGGCAACGAGCAGTTCTTC. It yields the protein CASSGTGGNEQFF. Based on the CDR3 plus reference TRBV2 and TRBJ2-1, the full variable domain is EPEVTQTPSHQVTQMGQEVILRCVPISNHLYFYWYRQILGQKVEFLVSFYNNEISEKSEIFDDQFSVERPDGSNFTLKIRSTKLEDSAMYFCASSGTGGNEQFFGPGTRLTVL.

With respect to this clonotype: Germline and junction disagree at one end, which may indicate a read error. CDR3 DNA sequence: TGTGCCAGCAGCCAGTCGGACCTTTATTCTTTTGAAGCCCTCTTC. Protein sequence: CASSQSDLYSFEALF. The chain has TRBV4-2 and TRBJ2-7; no definite D call. CDR1 and CDR2 from the germline V gene are LGHNA and YNFKEQ. This CDR3 contains 15 residues.

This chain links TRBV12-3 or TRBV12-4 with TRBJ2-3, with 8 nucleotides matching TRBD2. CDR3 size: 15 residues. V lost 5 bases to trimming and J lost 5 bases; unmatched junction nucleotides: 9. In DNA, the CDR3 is TGTGCCAGCAGTCATTCGGAGCGGGGGAGAGATACGCAGTATTTT. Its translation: CASSHSERGRDTQYF.

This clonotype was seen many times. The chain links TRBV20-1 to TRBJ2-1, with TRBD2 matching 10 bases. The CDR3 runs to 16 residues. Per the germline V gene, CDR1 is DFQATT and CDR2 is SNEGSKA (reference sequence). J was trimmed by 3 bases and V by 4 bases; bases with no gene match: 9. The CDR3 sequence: CSATGTSEGDYNEQFF. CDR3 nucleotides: TGCAGTGCTACCGGGACTAGCGAGGGGGACTACAATGAGCAGTTCTTC.

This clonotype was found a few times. The CDR3 sequence is CSVPGTSASTDTQYF. CDR3 in DNA: TGCAGTGTACCCGGGACTAGCGCCAGCACAGATACGCAGTATTTT. The rearrangement joins TRBV20-1 to TRBJ2-3; 10 positions match TRBD2. The CDR3 has 15 amino acids. The germline CDR1 and CDR2 sequences are DFQATT and SNEGSKA (reference sequence). The trim removed 7 bases at V and 0 bases at J, leaving 7 bases unmatched.

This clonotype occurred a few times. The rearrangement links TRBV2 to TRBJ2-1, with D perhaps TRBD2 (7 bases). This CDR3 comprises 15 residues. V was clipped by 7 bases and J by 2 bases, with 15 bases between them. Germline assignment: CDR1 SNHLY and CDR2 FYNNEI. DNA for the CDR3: TGTGCCAGCACCGAGGTAGGGGGGGCCTACAATGAGCAGTTCTTC. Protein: CASTEVGGAYNEQFF.

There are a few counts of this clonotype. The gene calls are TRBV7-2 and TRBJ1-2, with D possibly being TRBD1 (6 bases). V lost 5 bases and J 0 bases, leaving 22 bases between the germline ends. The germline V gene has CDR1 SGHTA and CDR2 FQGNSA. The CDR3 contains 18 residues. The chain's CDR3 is CASSPFGGQSSSNYGYTF. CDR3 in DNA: TGTGCCAGCAGCCCCTTCGGAGGACAGTCGTCCTCTAACTATGGCTACACCTTC. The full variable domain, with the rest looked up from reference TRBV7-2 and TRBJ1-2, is GAGVSQSPSNKVTEKGKDVELRCDPISGHTALYWYRQSLGQGLEFLIYFQGNSAPDKSGLPSDRFSAERTGGSVSTLTIQRTQQEDSAVYLCASSPFGGQSSSNYGYTFGSGTRLTVV.

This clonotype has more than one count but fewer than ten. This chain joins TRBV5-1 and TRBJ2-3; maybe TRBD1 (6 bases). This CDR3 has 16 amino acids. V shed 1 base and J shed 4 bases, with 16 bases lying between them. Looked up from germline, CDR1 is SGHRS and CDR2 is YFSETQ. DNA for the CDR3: TGCGCCAGCAGCTTGTCTGGGGGCTTAGGGGCAGATACGCAGTATTTT. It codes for CASSLSGGLGADTQYF.

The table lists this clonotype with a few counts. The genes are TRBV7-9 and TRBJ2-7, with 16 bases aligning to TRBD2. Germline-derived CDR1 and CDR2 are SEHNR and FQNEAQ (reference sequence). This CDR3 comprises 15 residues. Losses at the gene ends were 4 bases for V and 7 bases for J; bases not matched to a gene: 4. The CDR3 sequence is CASSSGLAGGYEQYF. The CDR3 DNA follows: TGTGCCAGCAGCTCGGGACTAGCGGGAGGGTATGAGCAGTACTTC.

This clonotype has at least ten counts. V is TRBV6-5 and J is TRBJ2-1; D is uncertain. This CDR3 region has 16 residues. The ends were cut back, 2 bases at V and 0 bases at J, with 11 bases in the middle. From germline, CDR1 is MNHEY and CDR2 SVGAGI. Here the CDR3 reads CASSYDGPSSYNEQFF. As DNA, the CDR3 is TGTGCCAGCAGTTACGACGGGCCCAGCTCCTACAATGAGCAGTTCTTC.